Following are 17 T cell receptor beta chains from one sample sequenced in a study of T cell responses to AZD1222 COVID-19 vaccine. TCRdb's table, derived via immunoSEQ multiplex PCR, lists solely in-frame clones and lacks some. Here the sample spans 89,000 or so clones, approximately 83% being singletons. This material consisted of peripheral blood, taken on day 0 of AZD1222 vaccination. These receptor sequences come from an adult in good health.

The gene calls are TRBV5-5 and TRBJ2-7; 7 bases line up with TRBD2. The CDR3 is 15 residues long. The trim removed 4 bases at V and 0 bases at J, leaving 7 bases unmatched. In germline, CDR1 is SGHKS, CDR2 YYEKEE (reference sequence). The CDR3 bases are TGTGCCAGCAGCCCCTCCCCGGGGGGCTCCTACGAGCAGTACTTC. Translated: CASSPSPGGSYEQYF. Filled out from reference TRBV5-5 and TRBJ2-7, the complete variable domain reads DAGVTQSPTHLIKTRGQQVTLRCSPISGHKSVSWYQQVLGQGPQFIFQYYEKEERGRGNFPDRFSARQFPNYSSELNVNALLLGDSALYLCASSPSPGGSYEQYFGPGTRLTVT.

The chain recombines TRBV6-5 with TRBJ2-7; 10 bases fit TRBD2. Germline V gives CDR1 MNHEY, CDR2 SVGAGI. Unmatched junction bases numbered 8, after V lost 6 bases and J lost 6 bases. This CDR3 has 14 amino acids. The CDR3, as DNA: TGTGCCAGCAGCCGGCCGGGACTAGCGCTCGAGCAGTACTTC. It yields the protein CASSRPGLALEQYF.

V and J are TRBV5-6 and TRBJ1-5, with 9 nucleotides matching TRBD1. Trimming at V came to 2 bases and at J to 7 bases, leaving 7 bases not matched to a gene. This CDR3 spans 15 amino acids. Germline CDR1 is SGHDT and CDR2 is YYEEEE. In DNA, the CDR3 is TGTGCCAGCAGCTTAGGGACAGGGACAGCCCAGCCCCAGCATTTT. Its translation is CASSLGTGTAQPQHF.

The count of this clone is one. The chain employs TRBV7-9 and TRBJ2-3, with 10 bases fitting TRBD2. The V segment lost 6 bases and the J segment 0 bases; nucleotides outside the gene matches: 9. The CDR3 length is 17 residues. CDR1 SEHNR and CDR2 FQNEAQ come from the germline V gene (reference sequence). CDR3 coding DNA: TGTGCCAGCAGTCCCAGCGGGAGGGGATTTAGCACAGATACGCAGTATTTT. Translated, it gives CASSPSGRGFSTDTQYF.

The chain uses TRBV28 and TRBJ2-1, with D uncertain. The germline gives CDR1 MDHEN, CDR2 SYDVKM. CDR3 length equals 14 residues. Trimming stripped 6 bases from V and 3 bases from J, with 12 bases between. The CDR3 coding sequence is TGTGCCAGCAGCCTCGAGCAGTACTACAATGAGCAGTTCTTC. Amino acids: CASSLEQYYNEQFF.

As DNA, the CDR3 is TGCAGCGTCCTGTCCGGGACAGGGGGCCCGGGTGACTATGGCTACACCTTC. Protein sequence: CSVLSGTGGPGDYGYTF. The chain employs TRBV29-1 and TRBJ1-2; 12 nucleotides line up with TRBD1. The V segment lost 6 bases and the J segment 3 bases; nucleotides outside the gene matches: 14. The CDR3 extends over 17 amino acids. Germline V gene sequence: CDR1 SQVTM, CDR2 ANQGSEA.

The chain's CDR3 is CASRPLTATEAFF. CDR3 coding DNA: TGTGCCAGCAGGCCTTTGACAGCCACCGAAGCTTTCTTT. V and J are TRBV6-5 and TRBJ1-1; possibly TRBD1 for D (5 bases). The CDR3 is 13 residues long. Germline CDR1 reads MNHEY; CDR2 reads SVGAGI. V was cut by 6 bases and J by 8 bases, with 16 bases left in between.

The CDR3 here is CASSVDLRENTEAFF. The CDR3 coding sequence is TGTGCCAGCAGCGTAGATCTCAGGGAGAACACTGAAGCTTTCTTT. J is TRBJ1-1 and V is TRBV9; TRBD1 is a possible D gene (5 bases). Germline V gene sequence: CDR1 SGDLS, CDR2 YYNGEE. CDR3 length: 15 amino acids. The V end was cut by 0 bases, the J end by 1 base, with 10 bases between.

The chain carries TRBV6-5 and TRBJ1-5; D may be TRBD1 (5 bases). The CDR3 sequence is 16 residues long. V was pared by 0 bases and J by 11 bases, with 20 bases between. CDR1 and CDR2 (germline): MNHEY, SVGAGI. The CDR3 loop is CASSYSEGTGVSAQHF. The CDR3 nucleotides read TGTGCCAGCAGTTACTCTGAAGGGACCGGGGTCTCGGCCCAGCATTTT.

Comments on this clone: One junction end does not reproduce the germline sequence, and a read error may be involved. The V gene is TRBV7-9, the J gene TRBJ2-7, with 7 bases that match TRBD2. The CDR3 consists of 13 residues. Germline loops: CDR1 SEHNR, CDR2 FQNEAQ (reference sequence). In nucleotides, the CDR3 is TGTGCCTGCAAGAGCGCGGCGGCGGGAGTCCCTCACTTC. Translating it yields CACKSAAAGVPHF. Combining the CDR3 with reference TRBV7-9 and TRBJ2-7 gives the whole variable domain DTGVSQNPRHKITKRGQNVTFRCDPISEHNRLYWYRQTLGQGPEFLTYFQNEAQLEKSRLLSDRFSAERPKGSFSTLEIQRTEQGDSAMYLCACKSAAAGVPHFGPGTRLTVT.

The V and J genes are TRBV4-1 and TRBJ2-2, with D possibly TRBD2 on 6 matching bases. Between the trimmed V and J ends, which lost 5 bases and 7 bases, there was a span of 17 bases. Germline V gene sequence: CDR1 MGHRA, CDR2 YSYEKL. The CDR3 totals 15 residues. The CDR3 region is CASSNGPGRGGELFF. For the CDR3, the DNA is TGCGCCAGCAGCAACGGTCCCGGGCGGGGCGGGGAGCTGTTTTTT.

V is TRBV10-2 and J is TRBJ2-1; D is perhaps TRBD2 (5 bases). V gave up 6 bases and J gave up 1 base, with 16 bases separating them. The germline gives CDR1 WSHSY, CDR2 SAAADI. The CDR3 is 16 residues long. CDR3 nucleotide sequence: TGCGCCAGCAGGGAAGTAGGGCGGACTTCCTACAATGAGCAGTTCTTC. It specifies CASREVGRTSYNEQFF.

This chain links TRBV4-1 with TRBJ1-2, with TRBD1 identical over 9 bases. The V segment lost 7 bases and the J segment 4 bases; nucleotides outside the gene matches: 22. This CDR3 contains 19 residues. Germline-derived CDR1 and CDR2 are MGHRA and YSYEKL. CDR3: CASTNGFIPGTGKVYGYTF. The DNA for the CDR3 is TGCGCCAGCACCAATGGTTTTATACCGGGGACAGGGAAGGTCTATGGCTACACCTTC.

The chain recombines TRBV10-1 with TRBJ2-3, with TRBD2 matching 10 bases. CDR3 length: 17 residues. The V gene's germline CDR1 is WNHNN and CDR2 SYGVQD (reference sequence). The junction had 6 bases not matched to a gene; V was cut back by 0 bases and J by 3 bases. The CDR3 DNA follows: TGCGCCAGCAGTGAGTCAAGAGGGACTAGCGAAACAGATACGCAGTATTTT. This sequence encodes CASSESRGTSETDTQYF.

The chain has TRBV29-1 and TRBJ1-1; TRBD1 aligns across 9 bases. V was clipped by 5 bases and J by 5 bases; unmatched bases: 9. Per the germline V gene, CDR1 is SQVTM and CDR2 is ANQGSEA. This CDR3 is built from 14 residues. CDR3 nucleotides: TGCAGCGTTAAACCTACAGGGGGCCGTACTGAAGCTTTCTTT. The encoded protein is CSVKPTGGRTEAFF.

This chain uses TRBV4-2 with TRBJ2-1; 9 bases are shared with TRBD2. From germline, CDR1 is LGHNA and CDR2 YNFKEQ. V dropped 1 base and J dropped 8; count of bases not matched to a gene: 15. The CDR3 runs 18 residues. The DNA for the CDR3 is TGTGCCAGCAGCCAAGCGGGGCTAGCGGGAATTGCAGGCGATGAGCAGTTCTTC. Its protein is CASSQAGLAGIAGDEQFF.

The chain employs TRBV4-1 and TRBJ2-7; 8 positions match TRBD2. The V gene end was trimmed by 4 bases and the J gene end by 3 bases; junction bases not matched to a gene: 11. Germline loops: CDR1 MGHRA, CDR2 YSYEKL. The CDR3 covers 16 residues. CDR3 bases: TGCGCCAGCAGCCTGACTACTCGGGGGGGGTACTACGAGCAGTACTTC. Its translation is CASSLTTRGGYYEQYF.